This T cell receptor (beta chain) was obtained from a study of T-cell memory formation after mild COVID-19. Overall study context: The TCR clusters were mostly specific to one donor.

TCRdb reprocessed the 5' RACE reads with MiXCR, giving one entry per CDR3 protein. Of some 320,000 distinct CDR3 sequences in the sample, approximately 15% are singletons; the top ten hold approximately 22%. This CDR3 has 13 residues. Trimming removed 2 bases from V and 6 bases from J, with 11 bases in between. Germline V gives CDR1 SGHTA, CDR2 FQGNSA. This clonotype turned up a few times. The antigen is undetermined. General study results and limits: Shrinking CD4+ clones were chiefly CM and EM; CD8+ ones were chiefly EMRA. Clones that shrank (day 15 to 85) were balanced CD4/CD8, whereas later expanders leaned CD4+. Pre-infection memory carried some responding clones, suggesting that cross-reactive memory joined.

The rearrangement uses TRBV7-2 and TRBJ2-7; maybe TRBD2 (5 bases). Sequenced input: PBMCs or a T cell subset sorted from them (not recorded which). The TCR originated in a young man who had mild COVID-19 (a few samples of this study predate the infection). Cell type and time point are not known. The chain's CDR3 is CASSLNGVGEQYF. CDR3 bases: TGTGCCAGCAGCTTAAACGGGGTAGGCGAGCAGTACTTC.